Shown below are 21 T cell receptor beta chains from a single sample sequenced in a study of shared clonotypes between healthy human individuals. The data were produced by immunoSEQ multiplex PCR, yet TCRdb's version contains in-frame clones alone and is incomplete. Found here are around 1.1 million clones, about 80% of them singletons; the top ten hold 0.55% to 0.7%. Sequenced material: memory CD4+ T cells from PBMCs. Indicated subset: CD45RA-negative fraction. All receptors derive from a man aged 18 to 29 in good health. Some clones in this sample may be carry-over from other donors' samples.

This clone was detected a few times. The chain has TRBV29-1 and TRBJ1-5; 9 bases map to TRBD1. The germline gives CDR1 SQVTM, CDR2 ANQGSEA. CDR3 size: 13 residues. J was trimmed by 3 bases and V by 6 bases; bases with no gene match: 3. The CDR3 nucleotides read TGCAGCGTCGGGACAGGGAACAATCAGCCCCAGCATTTT. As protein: CSVGTGNNQPQHF.

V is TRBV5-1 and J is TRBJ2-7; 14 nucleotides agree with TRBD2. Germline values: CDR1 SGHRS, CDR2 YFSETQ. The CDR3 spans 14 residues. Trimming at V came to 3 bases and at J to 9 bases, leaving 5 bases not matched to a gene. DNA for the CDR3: TGCGCCAGCAGCTCGACTAGCGGGAGGGCCGGGCAGTACTTC. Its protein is CASSSTSGRAGQYF. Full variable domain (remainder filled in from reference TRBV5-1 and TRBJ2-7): KAGVTQTPRYLIKTRGQQVTLSCSPISGHRSVSWYQQTPGQGLQFLFEYFSETQRNKGNFPGRFSGRQFSNSRSEMNVSTLELGDSALYLCASSSTSGRAGQYFGPGTRLTVT.

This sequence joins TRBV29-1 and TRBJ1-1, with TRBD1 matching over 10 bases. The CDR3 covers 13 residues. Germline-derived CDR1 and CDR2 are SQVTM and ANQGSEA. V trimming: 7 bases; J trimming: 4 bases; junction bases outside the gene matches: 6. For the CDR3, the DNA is TGCAGCGCCGGGACAGGGGATAGCACTGAAGCTTTCTTT. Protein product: CSAGTGDSTEAFF.

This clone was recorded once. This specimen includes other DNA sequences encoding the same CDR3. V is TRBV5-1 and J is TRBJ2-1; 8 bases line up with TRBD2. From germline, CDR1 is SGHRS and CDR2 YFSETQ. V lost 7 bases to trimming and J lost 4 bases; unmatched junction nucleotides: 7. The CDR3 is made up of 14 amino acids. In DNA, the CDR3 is TGCGCCAGCTCGGGGGGGACTGGTTACAATGAGCAGTTCTTC. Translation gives CASSGGTGYNEQFF. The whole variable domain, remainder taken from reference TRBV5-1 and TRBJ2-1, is KAGVTQTPRYLIKTRGQQVTLSCSPISGHRSVSWYQQTPGQGLQFLFEYFSETQRNKGNFPGRFSGRQFSNSRSEMNVSTLELGDSALYLCASSGGTGYNEQFFGPGTRLTVL.

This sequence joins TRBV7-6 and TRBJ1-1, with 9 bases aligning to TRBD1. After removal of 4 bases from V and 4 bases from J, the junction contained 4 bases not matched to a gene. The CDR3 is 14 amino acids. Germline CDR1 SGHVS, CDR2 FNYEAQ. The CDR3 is CASSSTGGSTEAFF. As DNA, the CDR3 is TGTGCCAGCAGCTCGACAGGGGGTAGCACTGAAGCTTTCTTT.

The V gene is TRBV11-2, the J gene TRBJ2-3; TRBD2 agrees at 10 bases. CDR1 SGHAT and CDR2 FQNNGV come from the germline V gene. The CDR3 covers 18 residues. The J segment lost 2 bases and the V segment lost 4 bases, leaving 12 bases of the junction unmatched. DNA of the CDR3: TGTGCCAGCAGCTATGGACTAGCGGCATCCATATTCACAGATACGCAGTATTTT. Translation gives CASSYGLAASIFTDTQYF.

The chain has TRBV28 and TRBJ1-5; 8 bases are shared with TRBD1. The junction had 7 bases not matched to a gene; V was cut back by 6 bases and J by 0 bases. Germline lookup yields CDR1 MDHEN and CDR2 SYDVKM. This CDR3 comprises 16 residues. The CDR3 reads CASRPRQGISNQPQHF. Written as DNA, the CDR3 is TGTGCCAGCAGACCCAGACAGGGGATTAGCAATCAGCCCCAGCATTTT.

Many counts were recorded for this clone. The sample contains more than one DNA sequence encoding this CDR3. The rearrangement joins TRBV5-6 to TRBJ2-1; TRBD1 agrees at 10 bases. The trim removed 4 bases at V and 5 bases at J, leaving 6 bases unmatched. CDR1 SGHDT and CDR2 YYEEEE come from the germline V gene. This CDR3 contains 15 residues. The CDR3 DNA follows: TGTGCCAGCAGCCTGTCCGGGACAGGGGACAATGAGCAGTTCTTC. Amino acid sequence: CASSLSGTGDNEQFF. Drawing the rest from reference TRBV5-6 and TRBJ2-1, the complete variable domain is DAGVTQSPTHLIKTRGQQVTLRCSPKSGHDTVSWYQQALGQGPQFIFQYYEEEERQRGNFPDRFSGHQFPNYSSELNVNALLLGDSALYLCASSLSGTGDNEQFFGPGTRLTVL.

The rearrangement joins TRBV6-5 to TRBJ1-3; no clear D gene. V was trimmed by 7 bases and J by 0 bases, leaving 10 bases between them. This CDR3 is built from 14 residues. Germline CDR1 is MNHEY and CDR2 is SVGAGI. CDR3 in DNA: TGTGCCAGCAAAGGGCGTTTCTCTGGAAACACCATATATTTT. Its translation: CASKGRFSGNTIYF.

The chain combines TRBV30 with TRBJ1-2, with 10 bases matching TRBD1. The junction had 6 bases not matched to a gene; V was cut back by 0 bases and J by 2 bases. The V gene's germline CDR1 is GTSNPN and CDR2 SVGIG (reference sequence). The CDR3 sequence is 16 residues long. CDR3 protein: CAWSVRGTGVNYGYTF. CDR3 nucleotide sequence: TGTGCCTGGAGTGTAAGGGGGACAGGGGTGAACTATGGCTACACCTTC.

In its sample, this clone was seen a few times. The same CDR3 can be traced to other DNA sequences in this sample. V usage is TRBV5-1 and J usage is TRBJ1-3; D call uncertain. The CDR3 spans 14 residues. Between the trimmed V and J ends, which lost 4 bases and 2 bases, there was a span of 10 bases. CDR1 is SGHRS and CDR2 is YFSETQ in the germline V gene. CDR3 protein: CASSPGGAGNTIYF. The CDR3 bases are TGCGCCAGCAGCCCCGGCGGGGCTGGAAACACCATATATTTT.

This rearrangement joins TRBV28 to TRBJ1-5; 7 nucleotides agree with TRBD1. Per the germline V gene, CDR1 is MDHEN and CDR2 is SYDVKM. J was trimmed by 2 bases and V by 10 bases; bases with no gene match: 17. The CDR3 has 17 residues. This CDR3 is CATTPPGTAIGNQPQHF. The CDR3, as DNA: TGTGCCACCACCCCACCCGGGACAGCGATTGGCAATCAGCCCCAGCATTTT.

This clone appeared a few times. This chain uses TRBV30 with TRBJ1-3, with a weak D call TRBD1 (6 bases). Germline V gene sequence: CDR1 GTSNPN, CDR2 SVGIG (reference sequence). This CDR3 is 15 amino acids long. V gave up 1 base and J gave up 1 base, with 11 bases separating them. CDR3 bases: TGTGCCTGGAGTGCGGACAGACATTCTGGAAACACCATATATTTT. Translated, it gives CAWSADRHSGNTIYF.

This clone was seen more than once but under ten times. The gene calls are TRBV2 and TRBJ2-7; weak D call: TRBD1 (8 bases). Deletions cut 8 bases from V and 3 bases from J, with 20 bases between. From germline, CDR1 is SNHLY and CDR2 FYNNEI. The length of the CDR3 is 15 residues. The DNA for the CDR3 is TGTGCCAGCGCCTGGGAGGGCAGGGGGCACTACGAGCAGTACTTC. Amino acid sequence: CASAWEGRGHYEQYF.

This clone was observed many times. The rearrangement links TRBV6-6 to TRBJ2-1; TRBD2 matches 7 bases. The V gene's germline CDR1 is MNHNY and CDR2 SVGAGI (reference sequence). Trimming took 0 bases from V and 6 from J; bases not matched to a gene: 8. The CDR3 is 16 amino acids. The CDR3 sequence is CASSYSAGAIRNEQFF. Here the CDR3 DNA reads TGTGCCAGCAGTTACTCGGCGGGAGCTATTCGCAATGAGCAGTTCTTC.

The CDR3 DNA sequence: TGTGCCAGCAGCACGACAGGGGCTGATAACTATGGCTACACCTTC. It translates to CASSTTGADNYGYTF. V and J are TRBV7-8 and TRBJ1-2; 8 bases are a match to TRBD1. CDR3 length: 15 amino acids. CDR1 SGHVS and CDR2 FQNEAQ come from the germline V gene. The junction had 6 bases not matched to a gene; V was cut back by 5 bases and J by 1 base.

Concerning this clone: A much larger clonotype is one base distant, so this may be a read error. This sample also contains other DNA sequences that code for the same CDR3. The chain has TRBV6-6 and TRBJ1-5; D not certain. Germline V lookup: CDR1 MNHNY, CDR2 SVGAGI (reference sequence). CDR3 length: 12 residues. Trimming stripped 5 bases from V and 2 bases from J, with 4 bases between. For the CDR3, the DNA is TGTGCCAGCAGTCCCGGCAATCAGCCCCAGCATTTT. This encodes CASSPGNQPQHF.

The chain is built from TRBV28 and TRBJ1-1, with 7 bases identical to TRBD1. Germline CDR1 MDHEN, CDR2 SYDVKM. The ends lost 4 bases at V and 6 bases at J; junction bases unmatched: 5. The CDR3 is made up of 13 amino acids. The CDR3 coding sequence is TGTGCCAGCAGTTCGACAGGGTTGGCTGAAGCTTTCTTT. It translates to CASSSTGLAEAFF.

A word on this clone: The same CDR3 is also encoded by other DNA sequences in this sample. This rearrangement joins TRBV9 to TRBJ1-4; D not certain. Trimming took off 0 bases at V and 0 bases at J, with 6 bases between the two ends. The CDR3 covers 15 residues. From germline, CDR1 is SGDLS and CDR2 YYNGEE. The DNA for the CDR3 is TGTGCCAGCAGCGTAGGGACTGCAACTAATGAAAAACTGTTTTTT. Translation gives CASSVGTATNEKLFF.

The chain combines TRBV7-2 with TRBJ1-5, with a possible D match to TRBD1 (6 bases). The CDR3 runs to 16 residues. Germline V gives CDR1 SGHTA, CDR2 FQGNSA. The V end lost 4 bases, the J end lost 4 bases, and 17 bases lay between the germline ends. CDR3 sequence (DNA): TGTGCCAGCAGCTCAACAATGGGGACACCAAATCAGCCCCAGCATTTT. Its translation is CASSSTMGTPNQPQHF.

CDR3 loop: CASSVLGGSYADTQYF. CDR3 nucleotide sequence: TGTGCCAGCAGCGTATTAGGAGGGAGTTACGCAGATACGCAGTATTTT. V and J are TRBV9 and TRBJ2-3, with TRBD2 as a possible D gene (6 bases). Trimming left V 1 base short and J 4 bases short, with 16 bases between. Per the germline V gene, CDR1 is SGDLS and CDR2 is YYNGEE. The CDR3 contains 16 residues.